This T cell receptor beta chain was captured by sequencing in a study of blood T cell repertoires in COVID-19. Background on the study: Sample material is recorded as cDNA or gDNA derived from T cells, B-cell-depleted T cells, or PBMCs.

V gave up 8 bases and J gave up 5 bases; unmatched junction bases: 10. The CDR3 runs 16 residues. In germline, CDR1 is KGHSH, CDR2 LQKENI. Profiled with immunoSEQ multiplex PCR; TCRdb holds only in-frame clones, not every one. In the table there are some 230,000 clones, 70% to 90% of which are singletons. This clone occurred once. The receptor's source is a man aged 50-59 years who had recovered from COVID-19. This chain connects TRBV18 to TRBJ1-4; 11 nucleotides align to TRBD1. Specimen: peripheral blood. The CDR3: CASHTHRDRGNEKLFF. In DNA form, the CDR3 reads TGTGCCAGCCACACGCACCGGGACAGGGGGAATGAAAAACTGTTTTTT.